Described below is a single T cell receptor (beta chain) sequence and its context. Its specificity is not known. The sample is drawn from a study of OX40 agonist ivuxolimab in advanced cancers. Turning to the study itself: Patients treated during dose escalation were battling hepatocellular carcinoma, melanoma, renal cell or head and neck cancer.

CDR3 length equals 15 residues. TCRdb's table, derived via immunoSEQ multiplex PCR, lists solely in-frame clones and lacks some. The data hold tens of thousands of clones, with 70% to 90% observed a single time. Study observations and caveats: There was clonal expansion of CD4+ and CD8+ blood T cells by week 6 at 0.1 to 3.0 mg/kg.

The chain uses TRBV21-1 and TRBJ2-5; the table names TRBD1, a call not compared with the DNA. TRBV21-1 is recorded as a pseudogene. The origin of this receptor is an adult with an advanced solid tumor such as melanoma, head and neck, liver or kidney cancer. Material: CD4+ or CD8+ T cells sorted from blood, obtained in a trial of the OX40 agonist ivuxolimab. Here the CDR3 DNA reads TGTGCCAGCAGCAAACGGCGGCCAGGGGGCGAGACCCAGTACTTC. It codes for CASSKRRPGGETQYF.